This T cell receptor (beta chain) is from a study of blood T cell repertoires in COVID-19. This CDR3 region has 13 residues. CDR1 is SGHAT and CDR2 is FQNNGV in the germline V gene. Trimming cost V 5 bases and J 5 bases; bases outside gene matches: 4. TCRdb keeps only in-frame clones here, not all; method: immunoSEQ multiplex PCR. The repertoire includes about 120,000 clones, about 83% of them detected once, and about 10% sits in the top ten. The receptor was derived from a man aged 55-75 years with acute or convalescent COVID-19. V and J are TRBV11-2 and TRBJ1-1, with TRBD1 identical over 8 bases. What was sequenced was peripheral blood. CDR3 coding DNA: TGTGCCAGCAGCCATACAGGGGGGACTGAAGCTTTCTTT. It specifies CASSHTGGTEAFF.